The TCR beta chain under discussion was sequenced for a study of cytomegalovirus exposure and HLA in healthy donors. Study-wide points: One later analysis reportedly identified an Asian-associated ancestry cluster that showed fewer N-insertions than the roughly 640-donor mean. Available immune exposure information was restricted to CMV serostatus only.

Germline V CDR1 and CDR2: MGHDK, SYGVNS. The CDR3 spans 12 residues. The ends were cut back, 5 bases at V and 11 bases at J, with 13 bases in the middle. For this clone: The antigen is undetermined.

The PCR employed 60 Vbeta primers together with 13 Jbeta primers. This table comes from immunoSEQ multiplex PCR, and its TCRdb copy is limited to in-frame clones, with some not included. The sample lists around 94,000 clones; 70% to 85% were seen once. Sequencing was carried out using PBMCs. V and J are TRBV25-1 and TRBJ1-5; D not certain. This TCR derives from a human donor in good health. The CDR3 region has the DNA TGTGCCAGCAGTTCCAACGGCGGGACCCAGCATTTT. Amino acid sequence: CASSSNGGTQHF.